The source of this TCR beta chain is a study of OX40 agonist ivuxolimab in advanced cancers. Study-level background: The patients received agonistic anti-OX40 (CD134) antibody ivuxolimab. Three patients had partial responses: one hepatocellular carcinoma, two cutaneous melanoma. Points from the study as a whole: Clonal expansion from baseline to week 6 occurred in both CD4+ and CD8+ T cells. Antigens targeted by the expanded peripheral T cells were not determined.

Germline V gene data show CDR1 as MGHRA and CDR2 as YSYEKL. The CDR3 extends over 15 amino acids. Trimming pared 3 bases from V and 5 bases from J, leaving 15 bases between. TCRdb keeps only in-frame clones here, not all; method: immunoSEQ multiplex PCR. This table has 70,000 to 95,000 clones, roughly 91% appearing once. About this clone: Its antigen is still unknown.

The chain employs TRBV4-1 and TRBJ2-3; D is perhaps TRBD1 (5 bases). This sequence originates from an adult with an advanced solid tumor such as melanoma, head and neck, liver or kidney cancer. Source: CD4+ or CD8+ T cells sorted from blood, taken in a trial of the OX40 agonist ivuxolimab. The DNA of the CDR3 is TGCGCCAGCAGCCACAAGGACACGACGGGAGATACGCAGTATTTT. Its translation is CASSHKDTTGDTQYF.